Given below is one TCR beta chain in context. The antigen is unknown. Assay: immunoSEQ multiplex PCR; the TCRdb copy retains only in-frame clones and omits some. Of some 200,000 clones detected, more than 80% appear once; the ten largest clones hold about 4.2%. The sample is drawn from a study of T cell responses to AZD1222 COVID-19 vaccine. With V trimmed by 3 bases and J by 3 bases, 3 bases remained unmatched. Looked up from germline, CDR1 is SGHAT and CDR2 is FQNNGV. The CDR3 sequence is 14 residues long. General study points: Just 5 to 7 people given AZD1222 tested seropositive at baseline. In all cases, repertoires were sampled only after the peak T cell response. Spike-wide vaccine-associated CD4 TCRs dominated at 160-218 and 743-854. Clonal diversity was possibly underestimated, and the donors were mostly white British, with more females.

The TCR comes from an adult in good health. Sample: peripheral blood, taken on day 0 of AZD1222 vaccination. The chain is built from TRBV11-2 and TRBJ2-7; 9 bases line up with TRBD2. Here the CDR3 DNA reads TGTGCCAGCAGCTTCCGGCGGGGGGGCTACGAGCAGTACTTC. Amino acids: CASSFRRGGYEQYF.